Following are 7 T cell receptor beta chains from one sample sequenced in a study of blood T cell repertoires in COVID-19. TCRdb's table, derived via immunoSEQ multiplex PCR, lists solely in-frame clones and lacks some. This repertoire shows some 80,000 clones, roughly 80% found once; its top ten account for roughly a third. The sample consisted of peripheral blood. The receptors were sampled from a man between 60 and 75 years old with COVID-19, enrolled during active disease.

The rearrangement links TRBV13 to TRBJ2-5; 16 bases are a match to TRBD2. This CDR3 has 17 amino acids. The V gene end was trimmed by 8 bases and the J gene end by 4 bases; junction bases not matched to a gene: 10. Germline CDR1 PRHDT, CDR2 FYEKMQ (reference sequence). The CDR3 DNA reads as TGTGCCAGCTCCCCCGGGACTAGCGGGAGGGGCATAGAGACCCAGTACTTC. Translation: CASSPGTSGRGIETQYF.

The CDR3 region has the DNA TGTGCCAGCCAAACGGGTAGCACAGATACGCAGTATTTT. Translated: CASQTGSTDTQYF. The chain combines TRBV7-9 with TRBJ2-3, with no clear D. This CDR3 contains 13 residues. The germline CDR1 and CDR2 sequences are SEHNR and FQNEAQ (reference sequence). V lost 8 bases, J lost 0 bases, and 9 bases lay in between. Supplemented by reference TRBV7-9 and TRBJ2-3, the full variable domain reads DTGVSQNPRHKITKRGQNVTFRCDPISEHNRLYWYRQTLGQGPEFLTYFQNEAQLEKSRLLSDRFSAERPKGSFSTLEIQRTEQGDSAMYLCASQTGSTDTQYFGPGTRLTVL.

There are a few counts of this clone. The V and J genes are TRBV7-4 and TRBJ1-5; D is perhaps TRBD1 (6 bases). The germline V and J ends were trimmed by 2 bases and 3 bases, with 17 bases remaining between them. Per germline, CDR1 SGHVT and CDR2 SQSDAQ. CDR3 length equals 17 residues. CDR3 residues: CASSLTRTAKFNQPQHF. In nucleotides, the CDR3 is TGTGCCAGCAGCTTAACCCGGACAGCCAAATTCAATCAGCCCCAGCATTTT. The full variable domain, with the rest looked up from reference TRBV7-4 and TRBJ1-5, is GAGVSQSPRYKVAKRGRDVALRCDSISGHVTLYWYRQTLGQGSEVLTYSQSDAQRDKSGRPSGRFSAERPERSVSTLKIQRTEQGDSAVYLCASSLTRTAKFNQPQHFGDGTRLSIL.

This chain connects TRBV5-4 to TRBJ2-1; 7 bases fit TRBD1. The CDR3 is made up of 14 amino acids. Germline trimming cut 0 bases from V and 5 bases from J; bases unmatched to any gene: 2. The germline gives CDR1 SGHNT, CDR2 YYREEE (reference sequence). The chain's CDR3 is CASSLGDRNNEQFF. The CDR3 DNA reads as TGTGCCAGCAGCTTGGGGGACAGAAACAATGAGCAGTTCTTC.

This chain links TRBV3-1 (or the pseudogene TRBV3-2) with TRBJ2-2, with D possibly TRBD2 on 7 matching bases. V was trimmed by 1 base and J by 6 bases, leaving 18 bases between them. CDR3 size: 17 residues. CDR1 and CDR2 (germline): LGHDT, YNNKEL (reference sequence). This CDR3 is CASSQGMGGAVPGELFF. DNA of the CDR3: TGTGCCAGCAGCCAAGGAATGGGGGGGGCCGTCCCCGGGGAGCTGTTTTTT.

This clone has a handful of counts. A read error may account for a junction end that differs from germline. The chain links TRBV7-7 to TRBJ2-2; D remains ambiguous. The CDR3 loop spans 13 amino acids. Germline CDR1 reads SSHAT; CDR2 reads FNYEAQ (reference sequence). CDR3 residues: CASSFNLAGELFF. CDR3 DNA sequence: TGTGCTAGCAGCTTTAATCTTGCCGGGGAGCTGTTTTTT.

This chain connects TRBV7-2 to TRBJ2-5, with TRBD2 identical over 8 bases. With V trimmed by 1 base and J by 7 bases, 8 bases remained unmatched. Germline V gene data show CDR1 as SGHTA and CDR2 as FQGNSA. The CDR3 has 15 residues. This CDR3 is CASSLGVGRGGTQYF. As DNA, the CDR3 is TGTGCCAGCAGCTTAGGCGTGGGCCGGGGGGGGACCCAGTACTTC.